This T cell receptor (beta chain) is from a study of T-cell reconstitution after alpha-beta-depleted transplantation in children. The study's findings and limits: After one year, T-cell counts and TCRbeta diversity mostly came from new T cells. It was surviving recipient T cells and thymic progenitors that gave some patients high TCRbeta diversity at day 60.

This CDR3 spans 14 amino acids. CDR1 LGHDT and CDR2 YNNKEL come from the germline V gene (reference sequence). V was cut by 4 bases and J by 2 bases, with 8 bases left in between. This clonotype was counted many times. Its specificity is not known. Preparation of the TCRbeta library involved a method that used unique molecular identifiers. One entry per CDR3 protein results from TCRdb running MiXCR on the PCR reads. The sample includes around 300,000 distinct CDR3 sequences, roughly 7.8% of them seen just once. The chain couples TRBV3-1 to TRBJ2-2; the D gene is possibly TRBD1 (5 bases). The origin of this receptor is a female patient aged 2-9 years who had a stem cell transplant for Fanconi anemia, so the T cells may come from the graft donor. The starting material was peripheral blood, obtained 360 days after TCRalphabeta/CD19-depleted stem cell transplant. The CDR3 spells CASSRGQNTGELFF. The CDR3 DNA follows: TGTGCCAGCAGCCGCGGACAAAACACCGGGGAGCTGTTTTTT.